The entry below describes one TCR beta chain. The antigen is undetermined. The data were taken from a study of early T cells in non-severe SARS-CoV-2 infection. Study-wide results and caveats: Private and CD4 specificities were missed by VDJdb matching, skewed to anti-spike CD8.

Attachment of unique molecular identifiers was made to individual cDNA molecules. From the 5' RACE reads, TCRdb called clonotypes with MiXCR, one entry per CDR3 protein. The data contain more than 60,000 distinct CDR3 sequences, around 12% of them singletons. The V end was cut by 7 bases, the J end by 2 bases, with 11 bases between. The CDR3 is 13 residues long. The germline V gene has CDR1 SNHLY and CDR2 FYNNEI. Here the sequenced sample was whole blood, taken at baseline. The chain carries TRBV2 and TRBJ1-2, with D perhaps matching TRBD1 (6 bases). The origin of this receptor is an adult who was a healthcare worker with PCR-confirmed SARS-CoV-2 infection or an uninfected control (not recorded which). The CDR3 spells CASKGGRNYGYTF. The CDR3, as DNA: TGTGCCAGCAAAGGGGGAAGGAACTATGGCTACACCTTC. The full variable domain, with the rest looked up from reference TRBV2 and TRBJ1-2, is EPEVTQTPSHQVTQMGQEVILRCVPISNHLYFYWYRQILGQKVEFLVSFYNNEISEKSEIFDDQFSVERPDGSNFTLKIRSTKLEDSAMYFCASKGGRNYGYTFGSGTRLTVV.